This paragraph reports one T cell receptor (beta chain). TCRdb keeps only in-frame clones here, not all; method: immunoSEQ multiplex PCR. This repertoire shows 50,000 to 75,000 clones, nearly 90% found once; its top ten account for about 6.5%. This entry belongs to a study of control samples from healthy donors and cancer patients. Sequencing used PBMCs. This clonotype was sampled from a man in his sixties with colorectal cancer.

CDR3 loop: CASEAGGQTGELFF. The DNA of the CDR3 is TGTGCCAGCGAGGCGGGGGGGCAGACCGGGGAGCTGTTTTTT. The chain has TRBV7-9 and TRBJ2-2, with TRBD2 matching over 9 bases. Germline V lookup: CDR1 SEHNR, CDR2 FQNEAQ (reference sequence). Trimming at V came to 8 bases and at J to 5 bases, leaving 6 bases not matched to a gene. This CDR3 has 14 residues. The full variable domain, in which reference TRBV7-9 and TRBJ2-2 provide the parts outside the CDR3, is DTGVSQNPRHKITKRGQNVTFRCDPISEHNRLYWYRQTLGQGPEFLTYFQNEAQLEKSRLLSDRFSAERPKGSFSTLEIQRTEQGDSAMYLCASEAGGQTGELFFGEGSRLTVL.